Below are 22 T cell receptor beta chains sequenced from a single sample in a study of post-analysis software for immune sequencing data. Points from the study as a whole: Patients had higher frequencies than controls of about five TRBV segments, including TRBV5-6, TRBV5-1 and TRBV20-1.

TCR beta libraries were prepared from cDNA with unique molecular identifiers. MiXCR was run by TCRdb on the PCR reads, yielding one entry per CDR3 protein. The table lists hundreds of thousands of distinct CDR3 sequences, 39% of them singletons. The antigens for these receptors are not known. Specimen: blood. The receptors were sampled from a girl aged 2 to 9 with multiple sclerosis.

The chain recombines TRBV5-1 with TRBJ1-2, with 9 bases lining up with TRBD1. V dropped 3 bases and J dropped 12; count of bases not matched to a gene: 12. CDR3 length: 14 amino acids. Germline-derived CDR1 and CDR2 are SGHRS and YFSETQ. CDR3: CASSSPDRGAIDTF. The CDR3 nucleotides are TGCGCCAGCAGCTCCCCGGACAGGGGAGCCATCGACACCTTC. Based on the CDR3 plus reference TRBV5-1 and TRBJ1-2, the full variable domain is KAGVTQTPRYLIKTRGQQVTLSCSPISGHRSVSWYQQTPGQGLQFLFEYFSETQRNKGNFPGRFSGRQFSNSRSEMNVSTLELGDSALYLCASSSPDRGAIDTFGSGTRLTVV.

The chain uses TRBV20-1 and TRBJ1-1; TRBD1 aligns across 9 bases. The germline V gene has CDR1 DFQATT and CDR2 SNEGSKA (reference sequence). The CDR3 has 15 amino acids. The ends lost 2 bases at V and 5 bases at J; junction bases unmatched: 9. Here the CDR3 reads CSARFGTGKRTEAFF. In DNA form, the CDR3 reads TGCAGTGCTAGATTTGGGACAGGGAAGCGGACTGAAGCTTTCTTT.

V is TRBV6-1 and J is TRBJ2-3, with D tentatively TRBD2 (6 bases). The germline CDR1 and CDR2 sequences are MNHNS and SASEGT. Between the trimmed V and J ends, which lost 3 bases and 0 bases, there was a span of 19 bases. The CDR3 totals 18 residues. The CDR3 nucleotides are TGTGCCAGCAGTGACCGAGATGGGACTGCTACTAGCACAGATACGCAGTATTTT. Protein product: CASSDRDGTATSTDTQYF.

This clonotype turned up a few times. This rearrangement joins TRBV20-1 to TRBJ2-7, with a possible D match to TRBD2 (6 bases). This CDR3 comprises 14 residues. Germline loops: CDR1 DFQATT, CDR2 SNEGSKA (reference sequence). The germline V and J ends were trimmed by 1 base and 5 bases, with 15 bases remaining between them. The CDR3 bases are TGCAGTGCTAGAGGGCTAGCGTCAGGTCACGAGCAGTACTTC. It yields the protein CSARGLASGHEQYF.

This clonotype appeared a single time. The chain joins TRBV5-6 to TRBJ1-6; TRBD1 matches 8 bases. The CDR3 spans 14 residues. The ends lost 4 bases at V and 9 bases at J; junction bases unmatched: 6. Germline V lookup: CDR1 SGHDT, CDR2 YYEEEE. The CDR3, as DNA: TGTGCCAGCAGCCACGGGACAGGAGGTTCACCCCTCCACTTT. As protein: CASSHGTGGSPLHF.

This clonotype was found once. This sequence joins TRBV29-1 and TRBJ1-1; TRBD1 aligns across 7 bases. With V trimmed by 2 bases and J by 0 bases, 6 bases remained unmatched. CDR1 and CDR2 from the germline V gene are SQVTM and ANQGSEA. CDR3 size: 15 residues. As DNA, the CDR3 is TGCAGCGTTGAAAGCAGGGGGAGGGTGAACACTGAAGCTTTCTTT. Encoded protein: CSVESRGRVNTEAFF.

The chain carries TRBV6-5 and TRBJ2-5, with a tentative D call TRBD1 (5 bases). The CDR3 contains 15 residues. Germline CDR1 reads MNHEY; CDR2 reads SVGAGI. Trimming shortened V by 1 base and J by 2 bases, and 11 bases separated the two germline ends. Here the CDR3 DNA reads TGTGCCAGCAGTTACTTCGAAGGGGCACAAGAGACCCAGTACTTC. Protein sequence: CASSYFEGAQETQYF.

The chain links TRBV29-1 to TRBJ2-1; D not resolved. The CDR3 contains 14 residues. Germline assignment: CDR1 SQVTM and CDR2 ANQGSEA. The V gene lost 6 bases and the J gene lost 2 bases, with 14 bases spanning the gap. CDR3 sequence (DNA): TGCAGCGTCTACCTCGAGTTCGCCTACAATGAGCAGTTCTTC. As protein: CSVYLEFAYNEQFF.

The sample holds a few counts of this clonotype. The junction departs from the called germline gene at one end, perhaps through a read error. CDR3 protein: CASTPYRSSYNEQVF. The CDR3 DNA reads TGTGCCAGCACCCCTTATAGGAGCTCCTACAATGAGCAGGTCTTC. The chain joins TRBV6-2 or TRBV6-3 to TRBJ2-1; D ambiguous. This CDR3 has 15 amino acids. Germline V gene lookup returns CDR1 MNHEY and CDR2 SVGEGT.

J is TRBJ1-1 and V is TRBV28, with a tentative D call TRBD1 (5 bases). The CDR3 loop spans 15 amino acids. Looked up from germline, CDR1 is MDHEN and CDR2 is SYDVKM. V was shortened by 5 bases and J by 0 bases, with 13 bases between the two germline ends. The CDR3 DNA reads TGTGCCAGCAGTAAGCCGGGGCGGATGAACACTGAAGCTTTCTTT. Amino acids: CASSKPGRMNTEAFF.

This clonotype was seen more than once but under ten times. The chain has TRBV28 and TRBJ2-1, with D tentatively TRBD1 (5 bases). Germline assignment: CDR1 MDHEN and CDR2 SYDVKM. V was trimmed by 3 bases and J by 1 base, leaving 7 bases between them. This CDR3 contains 14 residues. The CDR3 DNA reads as TGTGCCAGCAGTTTCAGGGATTCCTACAATGAGCAGTTCTTC. It encodes CASSFRDSYNEQFF.

This clonotype was detected only a few times. The chain has TRBV15 and TRBJ2-1, with D unclear. This CDR3 is built from 15 residues. The germline CDR1 and CDR2 sequences are LNHNV and YYDKDF (reference sequence). Trimming removed 3 bases at V and 1 base at J, with 10 bases between. The CDR3 DNA reads TGTGCCACCAGCAGCGGGCCAGGATCCTACAATGAGCAGTTCTTC. Residues: CATSSGPGSYNEQFF. The full variable domain, rest sourced from reference TRBV15 and TRBJ2-1, is DAMVIQNPRYQVTQFGKPVTLSCSQTLNHNVMYWYQQKSSQAPKLLFHYYDKDFNNEADTPDNFQSRRPNTSFCFLDIRSPGLGDTAMYLCATSSGPGSYNEQFFGPGTRLTVL.

Concerning this clonotype: The junction departs from germline at one end; a sequencing error may be responsible. This sequence joins TRBV24-1 and TRBJ2-5; D is unclear. Germline loops: CDR1 KGHDR, CDR2 SFDVKD. This CDR3 region has 14 residues. The CDR3 DNA is TGTGCCACCAGTGATCGGGTCCTGCAAGAGACCCGGTACTTC. Its translation is CATSDRVLQETRYF.

This clonotype was recorded once. The rearrangement joins TRBV20-1 to TRBJ2-3; D possibly corresponds to TRBD1 (5 bases). V was cut by 0 bases and J by 4 bases, with 11 bases left in between. Germline V lookup: CDR1 DFQATT, CDR2 SNEGSKA (reference sequence). CDR3 length equals 14 residues. The CDR3 region is CSAREAGSADTQYF. CDR3 nucleotides: TGCAGTGCTAGAGAGGCAGGGTCGGCAGATACGCAGTATTTT.

The chain's CDR3 is CASSLGASLNSPLHF. In nucleotides, the CDR3 is TGTGCCAGCAGCTTAGGGGCGTCCCTCAATTCACCCCTCCACTTT. The chain joins TRBV7-2 to TRBJ1-6; D remains ambiguous. Germline V gene data show CDR1 as SGHTA and CDR2 as FQGNSA. This CDR3 has 15 residues. V was cut by 1 base and J by 7 bases, with 11 bases left in between.

The gene calls are TRBV20-1 and TRBJ2-3; 13 nucleotides agree with TRBD2. Trimming cost V 3 bases and J 5 bases; bases outside gene matches: 5. Per germline, CDR1 DFQATT and CDR2 SNEGSKA (reference sequence). The CDR3 is 15 amino acids. In DNA form, the CDR3 reads TGCAGTGCTAGGTGGGGACTAGCGGGGAAAGATACGCAGTATTTT. Translating it yields CSARWGLAGKDTQYF.

This clonotype was counted a few times. The chain joins TRBV7-9 to TRBJ1-5; D is unresolved. This CDR3 comprises 13 residues. Per germline, CDR1 SEHNR and CDR2 FQNEAQ (reference sequence). Trimming stripped 4 bases from V and 3 bases from J, with 7 bases between. The CDR3 DNA reads as TGTGCCAGCAGCTCCCGGGACAATCAGCCCCAGCATTTT. Translation: CASSSRDNQPQHF.

This clonotype occurred a few times. The chain has TRBV7-2 and TRBJ1-5; D ambiguous. The CDR3 loop spans 13 amino acids. Germline CDR1 reads SGHTA; CDR2 reads FQGNSA. V shed 3 bases and J shed 5 bases, with 8 bases lying between them. CDR3 nucleotides: TGTGCCAGCAGCTTCGCCCACGATCAGCCCCAGCATTTT. It specifies CASSFAHDQPQHF. The complete variable domain, with remaining parts taken from reference TRBV7-2 and TRBJ1-5, reads GAGVSQSPSNKVTEKGKDVELRCDPISGHTALYWYRQSLGQGLEFLIYFQGNSAPDKSGLPSDRFSAERTGGSVSTLTIQRTQQEDSAVYLCASSFAHDQPQHFGDGTRLSIL.

This rearrangement joins TRBV7-2 to TRBJ2-1; D is undetermined. The CDR3 is 14 amino acids. The V end was cut by 1 base, the J end by 12 bases, with 16 bases between. Germline CDR1 reads SGHTA; CDR2 reads FQGNSA. The CDR3 sequence is CTSSLDWSRDGQFF. CDR3 bases: TGTACCAGCAGCTTAGACTGGAGCCGTGACGGGCAGTTCTTC.

The chain couples TRBV29-1 to TRBJ2-2; 8 bases match TRBD1. Germline-derived CDR1 and CDR2 are SQVTM and ANQGSEA. The trim removed 5 bases at V and 5 bases at J, leaving 7 bases unmatched. The CDR3 has 14 residues. The DNA for the CDR3 is TGCAGCGTTCGGCAGGGGGCGGGGACCGGGGAGCTGTTTTTT. Its translation is CSVRQGAGTGELFF.

A few counts support this clonotype. This chain uses TRBV6-6 with TRBJ2-1; TRBD2 matches 11 bases. Germline CDR1 MNHNY, CDR2 SVGAGI (reference sequence). This CDR3 is built from 14 residues. The junction had 2 bases not matched to a gene; V was cut back by 1 base and J by 9 bases. CDR3 sequence reads: CASSYLTSGVEQFF. For the CDR3, the DNA is TGTGCCAGCAGTTACTTGACTAGCGGGGTTGAGCAGTTCTTC.

V gene TRBV20-1 combines with J gene TRBJ2-7; 13 positions agree with TRBD2. CDR1 and CDR2 from the germline V gene are DFQATT and SNEGSKA (reference sequence). There are 21 residues in the CDR3. V dropped 1 base and J dropped 0; count of bases not matched to a gene: 18. The CDR3 is CSARGNVRLAGGPLSSYEQYF. The CDR3 DNA reads TGCAGTGCTAGAGGGAACGTTAGACTAGCGGGGGGCCCACTGAGCTCCTACGAGCAGTACTTC.